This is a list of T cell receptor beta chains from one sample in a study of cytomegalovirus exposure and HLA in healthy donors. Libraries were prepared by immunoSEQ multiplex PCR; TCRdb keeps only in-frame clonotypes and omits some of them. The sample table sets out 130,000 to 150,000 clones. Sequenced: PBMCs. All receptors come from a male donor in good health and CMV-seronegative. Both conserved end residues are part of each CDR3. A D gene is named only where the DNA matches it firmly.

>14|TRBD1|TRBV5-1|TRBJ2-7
CASSRDRPFDEQYF
TGCGCCAGCAGCCGGGACAGACCTTTCGACGAGCAGTACTTC
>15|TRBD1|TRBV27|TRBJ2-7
CASSQAGTAFYEQYF
TGTGCCAGCAGTCAAGCCGGGACAGCTTTCTACGAGCAGTACTTC
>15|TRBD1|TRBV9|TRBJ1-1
CASSVGRDRGHLAFF
TGTGCCAGCAGCGTAGGACGTGACAGGGGGCATTTAGCTTTCTTT
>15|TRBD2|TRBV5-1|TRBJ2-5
CASSLAVAGKETQYF
TGCGCCAGCAGCTTGGCGGTAGCGGGAAAGGAGACCCAGTACTTC
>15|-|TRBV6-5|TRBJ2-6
CASRRAGTGANVLTF
TGTGCCAGCCGGAGGGCGGGTACTGGGGCCAACGTCCTGACTTTC
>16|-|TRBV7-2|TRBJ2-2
CASSLVVDSSTGELFF
TGTGCCAGCAGCTTAGTCGTCGACAGCTCCACCGGGGAGCTGTTTTTT
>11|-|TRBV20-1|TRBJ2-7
CSARIGDEQYF
TGCAGTGCTAGAATAGGGGACGAGCAGTACTTC
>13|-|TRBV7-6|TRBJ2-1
CASSLVAVDEQFF
TGTGCCAGCAGCTTAGTAGCGGTGGATGAGCAGTTCTTC
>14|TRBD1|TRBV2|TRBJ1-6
CASSWTGENSPLHF
TGTGCCAGCAGTTGGACAGGGGAGAATTCACCCCTCCACTTT
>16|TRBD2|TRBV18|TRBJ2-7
CASSPGLAGMLGEQYF
TGTGCCAGCTCACCGGGGCTAGCGGGGATGTTGGGCGAGCAGTACTTC
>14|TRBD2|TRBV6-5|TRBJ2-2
CASGLAENTGELFF
TGTGCCAGCGGGCTAGCGGAAAACACCGGGGAGCTGTTTTTT
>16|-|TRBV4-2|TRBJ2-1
CASSQEPGTSYNEQFF
TGTGCCAGCAGCCAAGAACCGGGAACCTCCTACAATGAGCAGTTCTTC
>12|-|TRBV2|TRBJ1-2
CASSETSYGYTF
TGTGCCAGCAGTGAAACCAGCTATGGCTACACCTTC
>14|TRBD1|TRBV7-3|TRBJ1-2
CASSPGTVIAGYTF
TGTGCCAGCAGCCCAGGGACAGTTATCGCTGGCTACACCTTC
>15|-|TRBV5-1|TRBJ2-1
CASSLVPGAYNEQFF
TGCGCCAGCAGCTTGGTCCCGGGAGCCTACAATGAGCAGTTCTTC
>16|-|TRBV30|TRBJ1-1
CAWRPPGRGRGTEAFF
TGTGCCTGGAGGCCCCCGGGGCGGGGACGCGGCACTGAAGCTTTCTTT
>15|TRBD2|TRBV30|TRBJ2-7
CAWSLGTSGTLEQYF
TGTGCCTGGAGTCTCGGGACTAGCGGAACCTTGGAGCAGTACTTC
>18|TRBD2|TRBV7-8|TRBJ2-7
CASSLGGRTSGLILEQYF
TGTGCCAGCAGCTTAGGGGGGAGGACTAGCGGCTTAATACTCGAGCAGTACTTC
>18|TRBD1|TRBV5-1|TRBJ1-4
CASSSSGTGGAKYEKLFF
TGCGCCAGCAGCAGTTCCGGGACAGGGGGCGCCAAGTATGAAAAACTGTTTTTT
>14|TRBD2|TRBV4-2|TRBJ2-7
CASSPGTSGIEQYF
TGTGCCAGCAGCCCGGGGACTAGCGGGATCGAGCAGTACTTC
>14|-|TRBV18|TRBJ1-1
CASSPPSVQREAFF
TGTGCCAGCTCACCACCGTCCGTCCAGAGGGAAGCTTTCTTT
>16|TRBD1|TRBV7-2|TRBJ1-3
CASSLRTGASGNTIYF
TGTGCCAGCAGCTTAAGGACAGGAGCTTCTGGAAACACCATATATTTT
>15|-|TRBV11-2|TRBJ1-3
CASRPIRGVGNTIYF
TGTGCCAGCAGACCCATTCGGGGAGTGGGGAACACCATATATTTT
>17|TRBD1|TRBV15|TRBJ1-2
CATSPPGTEVLFRGYTF
TGTGCCACCAGCCCACCCGGGACAGAAGTTTTATTCCGGGGCTACACCTTC
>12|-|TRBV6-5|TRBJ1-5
CASSQSGFPQHF
TGTGCCAGCAGCCAATCAGGGTTTCCCCAGCATTTT
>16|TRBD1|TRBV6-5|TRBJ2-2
CASSYFGGTATGELFF
TGTGCCAGCAGTTATTTCGGTGGGACAGCCACCGGGGAGCTGTTTTTT
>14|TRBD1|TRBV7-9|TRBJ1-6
CASSSGQGNSPLHF
TGTGCCAGCAGCTCCGGACAGGGAAATTCACCCCTCCACTTT
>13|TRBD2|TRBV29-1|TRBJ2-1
CSVLSGSYNEQFF
TGCAGCGTTTTAAGCGGGAGCTACAATGAGCAGTTCTTC
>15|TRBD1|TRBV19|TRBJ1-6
CASSDRDRGHSPLHF
TGTGCCAGTAGTGACCGGGACAGGGGGCATTCACCCCTCCACTTT
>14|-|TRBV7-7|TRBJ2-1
CASSLNPGDNEQFF
TGTGCTAGCAGCTTAAACCCCGGGGACAATGAGCAGTTCTTC
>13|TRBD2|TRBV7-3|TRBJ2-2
CASGAGATGELFF
TGTGCCAGCGGAGCGGGGGCCACCGGGGAGCTGTTTTTT
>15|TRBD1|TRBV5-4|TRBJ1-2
CASSSKNRGEDGYTF
TGTGCCAGCAGCTCAAAAAACAGGGGTGAGGATGGCTACACCTTC
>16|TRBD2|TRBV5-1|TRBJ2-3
CASSIRLAGGEDTQYF
TGCGCCAGCAGCATTAGGCTAGCGGGGGGTGAAGATACGCAGTATTTT